These T cell receptor beta chains were read from a single sample in a study of cytomegalovirus exposure and HLA in healthy donors. Using immunoSEQ multiplex PCR, the repertoire was profiled, and TCRdb retains in-frame clones only, with some absent. Of more than 95,000 clones listed, about four fifths were seen once; the top ten hold under 9.5%. What was sequenced was PBMCs. All receptors derive from a woman between 45 and 65 years old in good health and CMV-seropositive. Both conserved end residues are trimmed from each CDR3. Some rows mark clone size as missing; the rest say once, few, many or name a class of expanded clone.

TRBV18	once	ASSPTQTRGEQF
TRBV4-3	NA	ASSQELIEGAKNIQY
TRBV9	NA	ASSAGGAEQF
TRBV6-1	few	ASRETGVNTEAF
TRBV9	NA	ASSVGAGQETQY
TRBV5-1	once	ASSLTGVKDNEQF
TRBV9	once	ASSVGVGDRGNEQY
TRBV5-1	NA	ASRTGTGEVTLH
TRBV4-3	few	ASSQVGGVMYEQF
TRBV7-3	NA	ASSSHGSSGRNEQF
TRBV19	few	ASSIAAAISGNTIY
TRBV5-1	NA	ASSERGGSYEQY
TRBV30	NA	AWSVGGGLYEQY
TRBV4-3	NA	ASSQGHRVNTEAF
TRBV6-6	NA	ASSYGTLNQPQH
TRBV6-5	NA	ASSYYKDTEAF
TRBV7-3	few	ASSRTGIGDNSPLH
TRBV15	NA	ATSRGPQGAGGDTQY
TRBV5-6	NA	ASSARGTTNEKLF
TRBV5-1	NA	ASSQSGGEQY
TRBV19	NA	ASSIQGHGGELF
TRBV7-2	NA	ASSKDRPGDEKLF
TRBV4-3	NA	ASSQDVNLGGTATNYGYT
TRBV15	NA	ATSRVATNNSPLH
TRBV4-3	NA	ASSREIRGGRYGYT
TRBV7-2	NA	ASSLGTGLLTEAF
TRBV19	NA	ASSRGEGQPQH
TRBV6-1	NA	ASREGLAVNEQF
TRBV5-1	few	ASSPLTGWTSEAF
TRBV15	NA	ATSRWGGQETQY
TRBV6-6	once	ASSPSETQY
TRBV5-1	NA	ASSFSGRGVYEQY
TRBV4-2	once	ASSLGLAGTDTQY
TRBV5-6	NA	ASSSLRGLSNQPQH
TRBV5-1	NA	ASSLEVRGAGELF
TRBV6-6	NA	ASTDADRGYEQY
TRBV5-8	NA	ASSFGGSVADTQY
TRBV4-3	NA	ASSQGTGGTDTQY
TRBV5-4	NA	ASSLSENYGYT
TRBV7-9	NA	ASSSNPPSEETQY
TRBV19	NA	ATDRGNQPQH